Each of the 32 T cell receptor beta chains below was sequenced from the same sample in a study of Tregs in tolerant kidney transplant recipients. The table came from immunoSEQ multiplex PCR; TCRdb's copy has only in-frame clones and leaves some out. Among 60,000 to 65,000 clones listed, under 98% were seen once. Sequencing used Tregs from blood, obtained before the transplant. These receptors originate from a human donor who received a combined kidney and bone marrow transplant.

The rearrangement uses TRBV7-2 and TRBJ2-3; TRBD2 aligns across 10 bases. The junction had 11 bases not matched to a gene; V was cut back by 1 base and J by 4 bases. This CDR3 has 18 residues. Per the germline V gene, CDR1 is SGHTA and CDR2 is FQGNSA. The CDR3 nucleotides read TGTGCCAGCAGCTTAGTAGGGTGGGGTCTAGCGGGAGCAGATACGCAGTATTTT. Its protein product is CASSLVGWGLAGADTQYF.

The chain couples TRBV7-3 to TRBJ2-1; 9 bases fit TRBD2. The CDR3 length is 15 residues. Germline loops: CDR1 SGHTA, CDR2 FQGTGA. The V gene end was trimmed by 2 bases and the J gene end by 4 bases; junction bases not matched to a gene: 3. The CDR3 nucleotides are TGTGCCAGCAGCTTACTAGCGGGATTATACAATGAGCAGTTCTTC. It translates to CASSLLAGLYNEQFF.

The chain links TRBV7-3 to TRBJ2-4; tentatively, D is TRBD2 (6 bases). The germline V and J ends were trimmed by 2 bases and 8 bases, with 13 bases remaining between them. Germline-derived CDR1 and CDR2 are SGHTA and FQGTGA. This CDR3 is 14 amino acids long. The CDR3 region is CASSLGRIGDIQYF. The DNA of the CDR3 is TGTGCCAGCAGCTTAGGGAGGATCGGGGACATTCAGTACTTC.

J is TRBJ1-5 and V is TRBV19, with 9 bases lining up with TRBD1. The CDR3 runs 14 residues. V was clipped by 6 bases and J by 3 bases; unmatched bases: 3. Germline values: CDR1 LNHDA, CDR2 SQIVND (reference sequence). CDR3 sequence: CASRGTGNNQPQHF. DNA for the CDR3: TGTGCCAGTAGAGGGACAGGGAACAATCAGCCCCAGCATTTT.

V is TRBV19 and J is TRBJ2-2; 7 bases fit TRBD2. J was trimmed by 0 bases and V by 4 bases; bases with no gene match: 8. In germline, CDR1 is LNHDA, CDR2 SQIVND (reference sequence). This CDR3 has 17 amino acids. The CDR3 loop is CASSTGAGQPNTGELFF. CDR3 coding DNA: TGTGCCAGTAGTACAGGAGCGGGGCAACCGAACACCGGGGAGCTGTTTTTT.

The J gene is TRBJ2-7, the V gene TRBV30, with D tentatively TRBD1 (5 bases). V dropped 5 bases and J dropped 1 base, with 6 bases sitting between them. The CDR3 consists of 11 residues. Germline V gives CDR1 GTSNPN, CDR2 SVGIG (reference sequence). CDR3 sequence: CAWSGSYEQYF. The CDR3 bases are TGTGCCTGGTCAGGGTCCTACGAGCAGTACTTC.

This chain uses TRBV7-2 with TRBJ2-7; TRBD2 agrees at 9 bases. The CDR3 covers 15 residues. Germline CDR1 SGHTA, CDR2 FQGNSA. V shed 5 bases and J 3 bases; nucleotides not matched to a gene: 8. The DNA for the CDR3 is TGTGCCAGCAGCCCCCCGGTAGCGGGGGTCTACGAGCAGTACTTC. Protein sequence: CASSPPVAGVYEQYF.

This rearrangement joins TRBV5-4 to TRBJ1-1; D uncertain. With 2 bases removed from V and 4 bases from J, the gap between germline ends came to 15 bases. This CDR3 is 15 amino acids long. CDR1 and CDR2 from the germline V gene are SGHNT and YYREEE (reference sequence). The CDR3 loop is CASSFYTRVSTEAFF. In DNA, the CDR3 is TGTGCCAGCAGCTTTTATACACGGGTGAGCACTGAAGCTTTCTTT.

The rearrangement uses TRBV10-3 and TRBJ1-2; 9 nucleotides agree with TRBD1. The CDR3 covers 13 residues. With 7 bases clipped from V and 8 bases from J, the junction kept 8 bases outside the gene matches. CDR1 is ENHRY and CDR2 is SYGVKD in the germline V gene. The CDR3, as DNA: TGTGCCATCAACCCGGGACAGGGAACGGGCTACACCTTC. Translated: CAINPGQGTGYTF.

The V gene is TRBV9, the J gene TRBJ2-1; 8 bases match TRBD2. Germline CDR1 SGDLS, CDR2 YYNGEE. V lost 4 bases and J lost 7; bases outside the gene matches: 13. This CDR3 contains 16 residues. The CDR3: CASSFGVGGGRNEQFF. DNA of the CDR3: TGTGCCAGCAGCTTCGGAGTGGGCGGGGGGCGGAATGAGCAGTTCTTC.

This clone was observed a single time. The chain employs TRBV7-8 and TRBJ2-5; 11 nucleotides line up with TRBD2. The CDR3 runs 16 residues. The germline gives CDR1 SGHVS, CDR2 FQNEAQ. The junction had 2 bases not matched to a gene; V was cut back by 0 bases and J by 2 bases. CDR3 residues: CASSLALAGGQETQYF. The CDR3 coding sequence is TGTGCCAGCAGCTTAGCTCTAGCGGGGGGTCAAGAGACCCAGTACTTC.

V usage is TRBV7-8 and J usage is TRBJ2-3, with TRBD1 matching over 7 bases. The V segment lost 5 bases and the J segment 3 bases; nucleotides outside the gene matches: 8. CDR1 and CDR2 from the germline V gene are SGHVS and FQNEAQ. CDR3 length: 15 amino acids. CDR3 nucleotides: TGTGCCAGCAGCCCGAGGACAGGAGGAACAGATACGCAGTATTTT. It specifies CASSPRTGGTDTQYF.

The chain carries TRBV7-8 and TRBJ2-5; 12 nucleotides line up with TRBD2. V lost 5 bases to trimming and J lost 2 bases; unmatched junction nucleotides: 6. Germline V gene data show CDR1 as SGHVS and CDR2 as FQNEAQ. This CDR3 is built from 16 residues. The CDR3 protein is CASSPRTSGIQETQYF. DNA of the CDR3: TGTGCCAGCAGCCCAAGGACTAGCGGGATTCAAGAGACCCAGTACTTC.

The CDR3 sequence: CAISSGTSGINTGELFF. The CDR3 coding sequence is TGTGCCATCAGTTCCGGGACTAGCGGAATCAACACCGGGGAGCTGTTTTTT. This chain connects TRBV10-3 to TRBJ2-2; 11 positions match TRBD2. The ends lost 5 bases at V and 2 bases at J; junction bases unmatched: 7. Per germline, CDR1 ENHRY and CDR2 SYGVKD. This CDR3 contains 17 residues.

The chain recombines TRBV6-1 with TRBJ1-2; 8 nucleotides match TRBD1. Per germline, CDR1 MNHNS and CDR2 SASEGT. There are 14 residues in the CDR3. Trimming removed 7 bases from V and 2 bases from J; junction bases left unmatched: 6. CDR3 sequence reads: CASTPWDRNYGYTF. The DNA of the CDR3 is TGTGCCAGCACGCCTTGGGACAGGAACTATGGCTACACCTTC.

The CDR3 region has the DNA TGTGCCAGCAGACTTCCAGGGGGCTTGGGCACTGAAGCTTTCTTT. Translating it yields CASRLPGGLGTEAFF. This sequence joins TRBV6-6 and TRBJ1-1; 8 bases fit TRBD1. The length of the CDR3 is 15 residues. V shed 6 bases, J shed 4 bases, and the junction held 10 bases outside the gene matches. The germline V gene has CDR1 MNHNY and CDR2 SVGAGI (reference sequence).

The J gene is TRBJ2-1, the V gene TRBV4-3, with TRBD2 identical over 8 bases. The V gene end was trimmed by 3 bases and the J gene end by 12 bases; junction bases not matched to a gene: 10. The CDR3 spans 14 residues. CDR1 is LGHNA, CDR2 YSLEER, per germline. CDR3 sequence (DNA): TGCGCCAGCAGCCAGGGGCAACAGGGACTAGGGCAGTTCTTC. Amino acid sequence: CASSQGQQGLGQFF.

This clone occurred once. This sequence joins TRBV18 and TRBJ2-7; D is uncertain. The V and J ends lost 5 bases and 2 bases respectively, with 16 bases between them. In germline, CDR1 is KGHSH, CDR2 LQKENI. The CDR3 totals 15 residues. The CDR3 bases are TGTGCCAGCTCAAGTGCCCCTCAAGCTACCTACGAGCAGTACTTC. This codes for CASSSAPQATYEQYF.

The V call is TRBV19, the J call TRBJ2-7; 11 nucleotides line up with TRBD2. CDR1 is LNHDA, CDR2 SQIVND, per germline (reference sequence). The CDR3 runs to 15 residues. V trimming: 4 bases; J trimming: 5 bases; junction bases outside the gene matches: 7. This chain's CDR3 is CASSNLGTSGHEQYF. CDR3 nucleotide sequence: TGTGCCAGTAGTAATTTGGGGACTAGCGGTCACGAGCAGTACTTC. Full variable domain (rest looked up from reference TRBV19 and TRBJ2-7): DGGITQSPKYLFRKEGQNVTLSCEQNLNHDAMYWYRQDPGQGLRLIYYSQIVNDFQKGDIAEGYSVSREKKESFPLTVTSAQKNPTAFYLCASSNLGTSGHEQYFGPGTRLTVT.

The chain carries TRBV7-6 and TRBJ2-3, with TRBD2 as a possible D gene (7 bases). CDR1 is SGHVS, CDR2 FNYEAQ, per germline. The CDR3 is 15 residues long. Trimming pared 6 bases from V and 0 bases from J, leaving 13 bases between. This CDR3 is CASSWGGGSTDTQYF. The CDR3 DNA reads as TGTGCCAGCAGTTGGGGGGGCGGGAGCACAGATACGCAGTATTTT.

This chain connects TRBV10-3 to TRBJ2-3; D is perhaps TRBD1 (6 bases). V was clipped by 4 bases and J by 1 base, with 9 bases between them. The CDR3 runs to 14 residues. The germline V gene encodes CDR1 ENHRY and CDR2 SYGVKD. CDR3: CAISGGPGTDTQYF. The CDR3 coding sequence is TGTGCCATCAGTGGGGGGCCTGGCACAGATACGCAGTATTTT.

The J gene is TRBJ2-5, the V gene TRBV4-3; TRBD2 agrees at 8 bases. V lost 1 base to trimming and J lost 1 base; unmatched junction nucleotides: 5. This CDR3 contains 16 residues. Germline lookup yields CDR1 LGHNA and CDR2 YSLEER. CDR3 DNA sequence: TGCGCCAGCAGCCAAGGGCCCGGGGGGGTCCAAGAGACCCAGTACTTC. This encodes CASSQGPGGVQETQYF.

This chain's CDR3 is CAWSVLAGASEQYF. CDR3 nucleotides: TGTGCCTGGAGTGTTCTAGCGGGGGCCTCAGAGCAGTACTTC. The rearrangement uses TRBV30 and TRBJ2-7; TRBD2 aligns across 10 bases. Germline V gives CDR1 GTSNPN, CDR2 SVGIG (reference sequence). Trimming at V came to 0 bases and at J to 7 bases, leaving 6 bases not matched to a gene. This CDR3 region has 14 residues.

J is TRBJ1-2 and V is TRBV10-3, with D hard to call. V lost 2 bases, J lost 4 bases, and 8 bases lay in between. This CDR3 has 13 amino acids. Germline-derived CDR1 and CDR2 are ENHRY and SYGVKD. CDR3: CAISEGPGYGYTF. DNA for the CDR3: TGTGCCATCAGTGAGGGGCCAGGCTATGGCTACACCTTC.

This rearrangement joins TRBV4-2 to TRBJ1-3; 7 bases agree with TRBD1. Germline V gene sequence: CDR1 LGHNA, CDR2 YNFKEQ. J was trimmed by 7 bases and V by 3 bases; bases with no gene match: 3. The CDR3 has 13 amino acids. The CDR3 nucleotides are TGTGCCAGCAGCCAGCAACAGGGGAACACCATATATTTT. This codes for CASSQQQGNTIYF.

The V gene is TRBV4-2, the J gene TRBJ2-1; D is unresolved. Trimming removed 1 base from V and 0 bases from J, with 7 bases in between. Per the germline V gene, CDR1 is LGHNA and CDR2 is YNFKEQ. The CDR3 is 15 amino acids. Here the CDR3 reads CASSQVGSSYNEQFF. The CDR3 DNA follows: TGTGCCAGCAGCCAAGTTGGCAGCTCCTACAATGAGCAGTTCTTC.

The table lists this clone with a count of one. As DNA, the CDR3 is TGCGCCAGCAGTGAGTGGGACAGCTATACAAGCGAGCGGAGGTGGGAGACCCAGTACTTC. This codes for CASSEWDSYTSERRWETQYF. This rearrangement joins TRBV10-1 to TRBJ2-5, with TRBD1 matching 7 bases. Trimming at V came to 1 base and at J to 5 bases, leaving 22 bases not matched to a gene. From germline, CDR1 is WNHNN and CDR2 SYGVQD (reference sequence). The CDR3 loop spans 20 amino acids.

The gene calls are TRBV7-9 and TRBJ2-2; tentative D call: TRBD1 (5 bases). V lost 1 base and J lost 1, with 10 bases in between. The germline CDR1 and CDR2 sequences are SEHNR and FQNEAQ (reference sequence). The CDR3 spans 16 residues. The CDR3 loop is CASSLGPGQNTGELFF. CDR3 DNA sequence: TGTGCCAGCAGCTTAGGGCCAGGACAGAACACCGGGGAGCTGTTTTTT.

This chain joins TRBV7-9 and TRBJ1-1; no reliable D call. This CDR3 is built from 13 residues. The germline V gene encodes CDR1 SEHNR and CDR2 FQNEAQ (reference sequence). Trimming removed 1 base from V and 3 bases from J, with 6 bases in between. The CDR3 sequence is CASSLVGDTEAFF. The CDR3 DNA follows: TGTGCCAGCAGCTTAGTCGGGGACACTGAAGCTTTCTTT.

This clone showed up just once. The chain carries TRBV30 and TRBJ1-5; TRBD1 is a possible D gene (5 bases). V was trimmed by 0 bases and J by 7 bases, leaving 13 bases between them. The CDR3 has 14 amino acids. Germline V lookup: CDR1 GTSNPN, CDR2 SVGIG (reference sequence). The CDR3, as DNA: TGTGCCTGGAGTGTTCAGGGCTCGAACCAGCCCCAGCATTTT. This gives the protein CAWSVQGSNQPQHF.

The chain has TRBV29-1 and TRBJ2-3; 13 bases line up with TRBD2. Germline CDR1 SQVTM, CDR2 ANQGSEA. The CDR3 length is 15 residues. V shed 3 bases, J shed 4 bases, and the junction held 4 bases outside the gene matches. The CDR3 loop is CSVDTSGGAADTQYF. The DNA for the CDR3 is TGCAGCGTTGACACTAGCGGGGGGGCCGCAGATACGCAGTATTTT.

This chain links TRBV5-1 with TRBJ1-1, with D possibly matching TRBD1 (6 bases). CDR1 is SGHRS, CDR2 YFSETQ, per germline. The length of the CDR3 is 16 residues. V was trimmed by 0 bases and J by 1 base, leaving 13 bases between them. Written as DNA, the CDR3 is TGCGCCAGCAGCTTGGTGCCAGGGGACAAGAACACTGAAGCTTTCTTT. Translating gives CASSLVPGDKNTEAFF. Drawing the rest from reference TRBV5-1 and TRBJ1-1, the complete variable domain is KAGVTQTPRYLIKTRGQQVTLSCSPISGHRSVSWYQQTPGQGLQFLFEYFSETQRNKGNFPGRFSGRQFSNSRSEMNVSTLELGDSALYLCASSLVPGDKNTEAFFGQGTRLTVV.